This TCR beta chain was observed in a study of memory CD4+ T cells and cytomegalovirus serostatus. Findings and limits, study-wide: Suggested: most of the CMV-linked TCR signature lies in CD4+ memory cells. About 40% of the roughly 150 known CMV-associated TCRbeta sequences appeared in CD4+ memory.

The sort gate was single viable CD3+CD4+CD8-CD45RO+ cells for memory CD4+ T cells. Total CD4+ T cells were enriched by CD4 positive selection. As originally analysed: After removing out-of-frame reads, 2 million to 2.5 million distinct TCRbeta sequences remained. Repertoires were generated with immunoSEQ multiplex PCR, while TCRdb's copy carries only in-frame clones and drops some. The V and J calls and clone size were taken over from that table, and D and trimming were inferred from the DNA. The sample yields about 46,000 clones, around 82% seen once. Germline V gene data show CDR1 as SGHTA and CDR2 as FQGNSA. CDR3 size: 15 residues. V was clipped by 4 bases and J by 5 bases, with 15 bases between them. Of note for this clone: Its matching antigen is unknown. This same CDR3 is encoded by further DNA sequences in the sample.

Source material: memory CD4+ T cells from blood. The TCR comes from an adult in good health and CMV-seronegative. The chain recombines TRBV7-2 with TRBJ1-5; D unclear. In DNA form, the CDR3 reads TGTGCCAGCAGCTCCCGGACGGGGAGGGATCAGCCCCAGCATTTT. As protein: CASSSRTGRDQPQHF.